The rows below give T cell receptor beta chains drawn from one sample of a study of cytomegalovirus exposure and HLA in healthy donors. The method was immunoSEQ multiplex PCR; TCRdb's version includes in-frame clones alone and lacks a portion of them. In the table there are 95,000 to 150,000 clones, roughly 80% of which are singletons. Sequencing was done on a sample of PBMCs. The receptors come from a woman aged 40-49 years in good health and CMV-seropositive. The CDR3 runs from the conserved cysteine through the conserved F or W. Fields, in order: D gene, CDR3 length, clone size, V gene, J gene, CDR3 protein, CDR3 DNA. A D gene is named only where the DNA matches it firmly. Clone size is not always given. Where it is, it says once, few, many or a class for expanded clones.

d_call: TRBD1; cdr3_length: 13; clone_size: -; v_call: TRBV10-3; j_call: TRBJ1-2; cdr3_aa: CAVTKRGLGGYTF; cdr3_nt: TGTGCCGTAACTAAGAGGGGGCTGGGGGGCTACACCTTC
d_call: TRBD1; cdr3_length: 15; clone_size: few; v_call: TRBV6-1; j_call: TRBJ2-1; cdr3_aa: CASAPADRGHNEQFF; cdr3_nt: TGTGCCAGCGCCCCGGCCGACAGGGGGCACAATGAGCAGTTCTTC
d_call: TRBD1; cdr3_length: 14; clone_size: few; v_call: TRBV11-1; j_call: TRBJ2-1; cdr3_aa: CASSRQGSYNEQFF; cdr3_nt: TGTGCCAGCAGTCGACAGGGTTCCTACAATGAGCAGTTCTTC
d_call: -; cdr3_length: 15; clone_size: few; v_call: TRBV7-2; j_call: TRBJ2-7; cdr3_aa: CASSLGGDRTYEQYF; cdr3_nt: TGTGCCAGCAGCTTAGGAGGTGACCGTACCTACGAGCAGTACTTC
d_call: TRBD2; cdr3_length: 19; clone_size: -; v_call: TRBV4-3; j_call: TRBJ2-1; cdr3_aa: CASSQVGLAGPSSYNEQFF; cdr3_nt: TGCGCCAGCAGCCAAGTTGGGCTAGCGGGGCCGAGCTCCTACAATGAGCAGTTCTTC
d_call: TRBD1; cdr3_length: 12; clone_size: -; v_call: TRBV7-9; j_call: TRBJ1-1; cdr3_aa: CASSPGTGRSEF; cdr3_nt: TGTGCCAGCAGCCCGGGGACAGGTCGGTCAGAATTT
d_call: TRBD2; cdr3_length: 13; clone_size: -; v_call: TRBV6-1; j_call: TRBJ2-1; cdr3_aa: CASSEAGGGEQFF; cdr3_nt: TGTGCCAGCAGTGAAGCGGGGGGGGGTGAGCAGTTCTTC
d_call: -; cdr3_length: 13; clone_size: -; v_call: TRBV5-1; j_call: TRBJ2-5; cdr3_aa: CASSLPQDETQYF; cdr3_nt: TGCGCCAGCAGCTTGCCCCAGGATGAGACCCAGTACTTC
d_call: -; cdr3_length: 14; clone_size: -; v_call: TRBV30; j_call: TRBJ1-1; cdr3_aa: CAWSGNRWGPEAFF; cdr3_nt: TGTGCCTGGAGTGGCAATCGCTGGGGCCCTGAAGCTTTCTTT
d_call: -; cdr3_length: 14; clone_size: -; v_call: TRBV6-5; j_call: TRBJ1-1; cdr3_aa: CASSYSIGATEAFF; cdr3_nt: TGTGCCAGCAGTTACTCGATTGGGGCAACTGAAGCTTTCTTT